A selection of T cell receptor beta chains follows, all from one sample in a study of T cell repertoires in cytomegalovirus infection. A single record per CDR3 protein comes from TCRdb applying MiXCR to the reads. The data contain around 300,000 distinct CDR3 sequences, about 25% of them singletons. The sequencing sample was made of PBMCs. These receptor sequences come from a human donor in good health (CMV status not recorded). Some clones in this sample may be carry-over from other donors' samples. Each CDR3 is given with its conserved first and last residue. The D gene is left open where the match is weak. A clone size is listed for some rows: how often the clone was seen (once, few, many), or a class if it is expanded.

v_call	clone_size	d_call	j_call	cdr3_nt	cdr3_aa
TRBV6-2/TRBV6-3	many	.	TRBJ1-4	TGTGCCAGCAGGAAAAACAGGGAAGAAGGTGAAAAACTGTTTTTT	CASRKNREEGEKLFF
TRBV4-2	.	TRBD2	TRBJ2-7	TGTGCCAGCAGCCAAAGACTAGCGGGGGGCCGCTCCTACGAGCAGTACTTC	CASSQRLAGGRSYEQYF
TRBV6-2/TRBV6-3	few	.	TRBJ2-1	TGTGCCAGCAGCCCCTCTGGGGGGAGGCACCACAATGAGCAGTTCTTC	CASSPSGGRHHNEQFF
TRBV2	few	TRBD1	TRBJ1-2	TGTGCCAGCAGGGGGACAGCCAACTATGGCTACACCTTC	CASRGTANYGYTF
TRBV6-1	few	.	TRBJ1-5	TGTGCCAGCAGTGAATCGAGGGGCTTGCAGCCCCAGCATTTT	CASSESRGLQPQHF
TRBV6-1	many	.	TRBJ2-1	TGTGCCAGCAGTCACCGACTACAGGGTTCTGAGCAGTTCTTC	CASSHRLQGSEQFF
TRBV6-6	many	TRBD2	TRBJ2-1	TGTGCCAGCAGTTACTCGATTCTAGCGGGAGGCCCCCGCGAGCAGTTCTTC	CASSYSILAGGPREQFF
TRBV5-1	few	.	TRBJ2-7	TGCGCCAGCAGCTTGGGTCAGGTCAGGTACGAGCAGTACTTC	CASSLGQVRYEQYF
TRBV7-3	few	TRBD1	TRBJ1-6	TGTGCCAGCAGCTTAAGGGGACAGAGCAATTCACCCCTCCACTTT	CASSLRGQSNSPLHF
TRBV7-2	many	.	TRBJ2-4	TGTGCCAGCAGCTTACCGGGGGGCGCCAAAAACATTCAGTACTTC	CASSLPGGAKNIQYF
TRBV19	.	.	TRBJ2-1	TGTGCCAGTAGCCCCGGGACGCTCTCCTACAATGAGCAGTTCTTC	CASSPGTLSYNEQFF
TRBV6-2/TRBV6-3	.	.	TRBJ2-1	TGTGCCAGCAGATTCCGACCCACCTACAATGAGCAGTTCTTC	CASRFRPTYNEQFF
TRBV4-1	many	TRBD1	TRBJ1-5	TGCGCCAGCAGCCAAAGACCCGGGACAGGGGGCAATCAGCCCCAGCATTTT	CASSQRPGTGGNQPQHF
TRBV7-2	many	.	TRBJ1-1	TGTGCCAGCAGCTTAGGGCCTGGAGCTGAAGCTTTCTTT	CASSLGPGAEAFF
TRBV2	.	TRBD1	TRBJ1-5	TGTGCCAGCAGTTGGGACAGATATAGCAATCAGCCCCAGCATTTT	CASSWDRYSNQPQHF
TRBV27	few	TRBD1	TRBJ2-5	TGTGCCAGCAGTCCACTACAGGGGCCTCAAGAGACCCAGTACTTC	CASSPLQGPQETQYF
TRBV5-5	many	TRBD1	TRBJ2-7	TGTGCCAGCAGCGTAGGACAGGCAGAGGAGTACGAGCAGTACTTC	CASSVGQAEEYEQYF
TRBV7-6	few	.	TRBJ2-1	TGTGCCAGCAGCTTAGTAGCTGGTGAGCAGTTCTTC	CASSLVAGEQFF
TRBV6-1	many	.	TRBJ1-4	TGTGCCAGCAGTTCCGGCGTGGCTAATGAAAAACTGTTTTTT	CASSSGVANEKLFF
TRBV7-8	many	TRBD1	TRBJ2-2	TGTGCCAGCAGCTTGGGACAGGGGCCCATAGGAAGCGGGGAGCTGTTTTTT	CASSLGQGPIGSGELFF
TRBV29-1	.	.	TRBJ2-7	TGCAGCGTTGCACAGGGACCCTACGAGCAGTACTTC	CSVAQGPYEQYF
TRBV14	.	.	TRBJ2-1	TGTGCCAGCAGCCCTTTTGATTTGGGCATTGAGCAGTTCTTC	CASSPFDLGIEQFF
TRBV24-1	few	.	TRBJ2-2	TGTGCCACCCAGCCGACTAGTACAATCGGGGAGCTGTTTTTT	CATQPTSTIGELFF
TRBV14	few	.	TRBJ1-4	TGTGCCAGCAGCAAAAAACAGGGTGCGGGTGAAAAACTGTTTTTT	CASSKKQGAGEKLFF
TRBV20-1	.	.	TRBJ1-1	TGCAGTGCTAGAGATCCCCTCAAGACAGGGAACACTGAAGCTTTCTTT	CSARDPLKTGNTEAFF
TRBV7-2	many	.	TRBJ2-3	TGTGCCAGCAGCTCCCGGGGCAGGGGGGGGCCCACAGATACGCAGTATTTT	CASSSRGRGGPTDTQYF
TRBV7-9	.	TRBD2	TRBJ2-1	TGTGCCAGCAGCCCCCCCGACGCGGGGGTAATAAATGAGCAGTTCTTC	CASSPPDAGVINEQFF
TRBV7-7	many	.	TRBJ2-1	TGTGCTAGCAGCTCAGGGGCCGGAGCCTACAATGAGCAGTTCTTC	CASSSGAGAYNEQFF
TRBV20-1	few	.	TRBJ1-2	TGCAGTGCTTCCCTTCAGGGGAGGTCGGCCTCTGGCTACACCTTC	CSASLQGRSASGYTF
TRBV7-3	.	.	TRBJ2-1	TGTGCCAGCAGCTTTGCCAAGGGAAATGAGCAGTTCTTC	CASSFAKGNEQFF
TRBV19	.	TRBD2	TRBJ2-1	TGTGCTTCGGGGGGGGACTCTGTTGACAATGAGCAGTTCTTC	CASGGDSVDNEQFF
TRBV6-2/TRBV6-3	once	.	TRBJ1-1	TGTGCCAGCAGTCCGGGAGGGGTGGGTGTCACTGAAGCTTTCTTT	CASSPGGVGVTEAFF
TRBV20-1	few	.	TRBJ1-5	TGCAGTGCTACAGATACCGACAGTCCAGACTTCAATCAGCCCCAGCATTTT	CSATDTDSPDFNQPQHF
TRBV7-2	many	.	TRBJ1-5	TGTGCCAGCAGCCCCCGGACCTGGCAGCCCCAGCATTTT	CASSPRTWQPQHF
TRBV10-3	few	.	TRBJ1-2	TGTGCCATCCGGGTCGTAAGGGCGATTAACTATGGCTACACCTTC	CAIRVVRAINYGYTF
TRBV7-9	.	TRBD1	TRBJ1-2	TGTGCCAGCAGCTTCCTCGGGACAGGGCGGCGGGGCTACACCTTC	CASSFLGTGRRGYTF
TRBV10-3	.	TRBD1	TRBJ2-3	TGTGCCATCAGTGAGTCCCAGGGGGCACGTACAGATACGCAGTATTTT	CAISESQGARTDTQYF
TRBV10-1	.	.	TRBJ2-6	TGCGCCAGCAGTGACTCAGGGGTTGGGGCCAACGTCCTGACTTTC	CASSDSGVGANVLTF
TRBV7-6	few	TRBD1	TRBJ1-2	TGTGCCAGCAGCATTCGAATCATACAGGGGAAGGTGTGCTATGGCTACACCTTC	CASSIRIIQGKVCYGYTF
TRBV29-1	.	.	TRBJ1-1	TGCAGCGTTCTGGCTAGCTGGGATACTGAAGCTTTCTTT	CSVLASWDTEAFF
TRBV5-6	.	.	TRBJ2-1	TGTGCCAGCAGCCTCCGTTTCCGGGACAATGAGCAGTTCTTC	CASSLRFRDNEQFF
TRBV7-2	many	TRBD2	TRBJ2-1	TGTGCCAGCAGCCCAGTGTGGCCAGCGGGGGTTGAGCAGTTCTTC	CASSPVWPAGVEQFF
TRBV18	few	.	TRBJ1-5	TGTGCCAGCTCAGCCGGGACACTTAGCAATCAGCCCCAGCATTTT	CASSAGTLSNQPQHF
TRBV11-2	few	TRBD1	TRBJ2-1	TGTGCCAGCAGCTTAAGCCGACAGGGATGGAATGAGCAGTTCTTC	CASSLSRQGWNEQFF
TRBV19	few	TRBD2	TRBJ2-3	TGTGCCAGTAAAGCCCCCAGCGGGGTGTCGGATACGCAGTATTTT	CASKAPSGVSDTQYF
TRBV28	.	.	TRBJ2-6	TGTGCCAGCAGTCGACCTTACCGCCCTGGGGCCAACGTCCTGACTTTC	CASSRPYRPGANVLTF
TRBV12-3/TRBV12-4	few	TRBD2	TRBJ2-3	TGTGCCAGCAGTTTAGCAGCGGCTAGCGGGGCCGGAGATACGCAGTATTTT	CASSLAAASGAGDTQYF
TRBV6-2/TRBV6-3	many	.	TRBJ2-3	TGTGCCAGTGGGACGGACGCCACAGATACGCAGTATTTT	CASGTDATDTQYF